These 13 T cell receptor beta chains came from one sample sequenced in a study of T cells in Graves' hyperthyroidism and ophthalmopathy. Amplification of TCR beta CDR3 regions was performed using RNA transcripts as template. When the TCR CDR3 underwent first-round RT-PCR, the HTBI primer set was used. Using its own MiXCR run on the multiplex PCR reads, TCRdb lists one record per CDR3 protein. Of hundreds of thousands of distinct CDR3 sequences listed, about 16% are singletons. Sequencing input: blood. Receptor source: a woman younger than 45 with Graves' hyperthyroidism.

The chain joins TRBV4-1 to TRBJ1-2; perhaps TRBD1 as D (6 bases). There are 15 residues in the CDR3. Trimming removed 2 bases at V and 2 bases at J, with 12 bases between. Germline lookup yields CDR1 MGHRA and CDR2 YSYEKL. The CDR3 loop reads CASSQSSQGNYGYTF. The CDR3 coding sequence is TGCGCCAGCAGCCAATCGTCCCAGGGGAACTATGGCTACACCTTC.

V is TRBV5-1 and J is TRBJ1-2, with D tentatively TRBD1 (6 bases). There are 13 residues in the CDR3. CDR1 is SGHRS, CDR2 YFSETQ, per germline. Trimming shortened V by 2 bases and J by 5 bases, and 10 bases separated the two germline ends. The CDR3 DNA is TGCGCCAGCAGCTTCGGGGGGCAGTATGGCTACACCTTC. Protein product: CASSFGGQYGYTF. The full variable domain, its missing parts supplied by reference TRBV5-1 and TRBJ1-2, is KAGVTQTPRYLIKTRGQQVTLSCSPISGHRSVSWYQQTPGQGLQFLFEYFSETQRNKGNFPGRFSGRQFSNSRSEMNVSTLELGDSALYLCASSFGGQYGYTFGSGTRLTVV.

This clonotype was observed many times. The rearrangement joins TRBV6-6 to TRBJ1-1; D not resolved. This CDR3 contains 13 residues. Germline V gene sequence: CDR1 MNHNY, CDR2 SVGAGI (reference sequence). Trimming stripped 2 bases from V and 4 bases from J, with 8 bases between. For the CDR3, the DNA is TGTGCCAGCAGTTACAGGAGAGGCACTGAAGCTTTCTTT. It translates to CASSYRRGTEAFF.

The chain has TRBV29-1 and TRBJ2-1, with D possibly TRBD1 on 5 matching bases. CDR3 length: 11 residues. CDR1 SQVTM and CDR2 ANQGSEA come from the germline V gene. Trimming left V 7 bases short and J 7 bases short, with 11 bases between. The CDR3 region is CSALQVNEQFF. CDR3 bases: TGCAGCGCCTTACAGGTGAATGAGCAGTTCTTC.

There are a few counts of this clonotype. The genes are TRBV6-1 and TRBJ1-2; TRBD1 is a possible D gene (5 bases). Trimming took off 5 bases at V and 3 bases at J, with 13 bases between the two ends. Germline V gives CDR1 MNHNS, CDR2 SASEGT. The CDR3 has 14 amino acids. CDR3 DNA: TGTGCCAGCAGTCTGGCCAGGGTCTACTATGGCTACACCTTC. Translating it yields CASSLARVYYGYTF.

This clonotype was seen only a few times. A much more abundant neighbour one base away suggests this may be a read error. CDR3 nucleotides: TGCAGTGCTAGGGGACTGATCTACGAGCAGCACTTC. Translation gives CSARGLIYEQHF. The chain uses TRBV20-1 and TRBJ2-7; tentative D call: TRBD2 (6 bases). The CDR3 sequence is 12 residues long. Germline CDR1 and CDR2: DFQATT and SNEGSKA (reference sequence).

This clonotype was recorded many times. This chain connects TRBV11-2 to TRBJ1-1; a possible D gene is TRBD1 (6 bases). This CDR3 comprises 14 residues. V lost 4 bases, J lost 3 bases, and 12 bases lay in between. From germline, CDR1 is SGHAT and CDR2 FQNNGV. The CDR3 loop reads CASSWGGEDTEAFF. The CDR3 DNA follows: TGTGCCAGCAGCTGGGGGGGCGAGGACACTGAAGCTTTCTTT.

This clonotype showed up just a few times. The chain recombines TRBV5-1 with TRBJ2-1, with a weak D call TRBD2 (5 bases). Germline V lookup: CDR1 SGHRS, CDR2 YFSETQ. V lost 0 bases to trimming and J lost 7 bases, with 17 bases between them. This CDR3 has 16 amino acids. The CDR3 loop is CASSLAFQEAGNEQFF. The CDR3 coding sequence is TGCGCCAGCAGCTTGGCCTTTCAGGAGGCGGGTAATGAGCAGTTCTTC. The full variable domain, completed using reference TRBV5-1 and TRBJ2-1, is KAGVTQTPRYLIKTRGQQVTLSCSPISGHRSVSWYQQTPGQGLQFLFEYFSETQRNKGNFPGRFSGRQFSNSRSEMNVSTLELGDSALYLCASSLAFQEAGNEQFFGPGTRLTVL.

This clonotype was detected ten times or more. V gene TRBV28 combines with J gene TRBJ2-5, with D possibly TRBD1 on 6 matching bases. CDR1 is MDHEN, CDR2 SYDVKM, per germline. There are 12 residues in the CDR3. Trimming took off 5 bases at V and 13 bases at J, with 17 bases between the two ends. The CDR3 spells CASSAGDPAVYF. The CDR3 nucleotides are TGTGCCAGCAGTGCAGGGGACCCAGCGGTGTACTTC.

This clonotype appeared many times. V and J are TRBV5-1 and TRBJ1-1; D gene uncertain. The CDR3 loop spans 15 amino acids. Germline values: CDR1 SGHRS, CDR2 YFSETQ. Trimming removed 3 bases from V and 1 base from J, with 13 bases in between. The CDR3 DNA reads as TGCGCCAGCAGCTCTGGGATCGGTTGGAACACTGAAGCTTTCTTT. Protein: CASSSGIGWNTEAFF.

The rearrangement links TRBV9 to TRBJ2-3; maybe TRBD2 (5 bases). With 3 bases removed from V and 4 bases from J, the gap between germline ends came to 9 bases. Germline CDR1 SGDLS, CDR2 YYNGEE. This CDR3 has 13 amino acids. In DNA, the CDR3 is TGTGCCAGCAGCGATACTAGGTCAGATACGCAGTATTTT. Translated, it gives CASSDTRSDTQYF.

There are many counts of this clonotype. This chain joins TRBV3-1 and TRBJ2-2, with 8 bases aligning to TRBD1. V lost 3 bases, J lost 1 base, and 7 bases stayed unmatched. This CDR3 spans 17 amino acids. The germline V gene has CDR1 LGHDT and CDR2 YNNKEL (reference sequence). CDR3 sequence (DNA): TGTGCCAGCAGCCAGACAGGGGCAAGCTTGAACACCGGGGAGCTGTTTTTT. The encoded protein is CASSQTGASLNTGELFF.

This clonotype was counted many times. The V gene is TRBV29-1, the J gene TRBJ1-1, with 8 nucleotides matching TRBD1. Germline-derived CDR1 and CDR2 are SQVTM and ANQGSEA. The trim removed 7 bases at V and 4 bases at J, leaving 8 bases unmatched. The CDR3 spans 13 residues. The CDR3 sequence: CSATTTGGTEAFF. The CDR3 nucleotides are TGCAGCGCCACAACAACAGGGGGCACTGAAGCTTTCTTT.